This passage covers 29 T cell receptor beta chains from one sample sequenced in a study of Graves' ophthalmopathy and Graves' hyperthyroidism. The authors amplified TCR beta CDR3 regions from RNA transcripts. Scientists carried out first-round RT-PCR using HTBI primers and then a second-round multiplex PCR. TCRdb itself ran the multiplex PCR reads through MiXCR, one entry per CDR3 protein. This table holds 300,000 to 400,000 distinct CDR3 sequences, roughly a sixth found once. Source material: peripheral blood. These receptors were taken from an adult woman with stable Graves' hyperthyroidism.

This clonotype has ten or more counts. The chain carries TRBV4-1 and TRBJ2-5; TRBD1 matches 9 bases. The V segment lost 2 bases and the J segment 4 bases; nucleotides outside the gene matches: 5. The CDR3 is 15 amino acids. Germline V gene lookup returns CDR1 MGHRA and CDR2 YSYEKL. CDR3 in DNA: TGCGCCAGCAGCCAATACCGGACAGGGGCAGAGACCCAGTACTTC. Amino acids: CASSQYRTGAETQYF.

This clonotype has ten or more counts. The J gene is TRBJ1-2, the V gene TRBV7-9; D possibly corresponds to TRBD1 (5 bases). Deletions cut 8 bases from V and 1 base from J, with 8 bases between. From germline, CDR1 is SEHNR and CDR2 FQNEAQ (reference sequence). The length of the CDR3 is 12 residues. The CDR3 nucleotides are TGTGCCAGCGGGGCAGTTAACTATGGCTACACCTTC. It codes for CASGAVNYGYTF.

This clonotype was observed at least ten times. The chain couples TRBV2 to TRBJ1-2, with D possibly matching TRBD1 (5 bases). Germline V gives CDR1 SNHLY, CDR2 FYNNEI. V was cut by 6 bases and J by 1 base, with 21 bases left in between. This CDR3 region has 17 residues. CDR3 coding DNA: TGTGCCAGCAGCCCGAGGGGTTTTTCCATTATTAACTATGGCTACACCTTC. Protein sequence: CASSPRGFSIINYGYTF.

In its sample, this clonotype was seen many times. The rearrangement uses TRBV28 and TRBJ2-7; D unclear. CDR1 MDHEN and CDR2 SYDVKM come from the germline V gene. The CDR3 is 16 residues long. V was trimmed by 4 bases and J by 2 bases, leaving 18 bases between them. CDR3 amino acids: CASSSPRAEGPYEQYF. DNA for the CDR3: TGTGCCAGCAGTTCGCCCCGGGCCGAAGGCCCCTACGAGCAGTACTTC.

As for this clonotype: One end of the junction does not line up with germline, which may come from a read error. The V and J genes are TRBV12-3 or TRBV12-4 and TRBJ2-1, with D maybe TRBD2 (5 bases). This CDR3 contains 14 residues. The CDR3 sequence is CASSLASPYNEQFF. CDR3 nucleotide sequence: TGTGCCAGCAGTCTAGCTTCCCCCTACAATGAGCAGTTCTTC.

There are a few counts of this clonotype. The chain uses TRBV18 and TRBJ1-1, with D unclear. CDR1 is KGHSH, CDR2 LQKENI, per germline. Deletions cut 2 bases from V and 4 bases from J, with 11 bases between. This CDR3 spans 14 amino acids. This chain's CDR3 is CASSPSLGSTEAFF. The CDR3 bases are TGTGCCAGCTCACCAAGTTTGGGGTCCACTGAAGCTTTCTTT.

This clonotype was observed many times. The rearrangement uses TRBV12-3 or TRBV12-4 and TRBJ2-7; 10 positions match TRBD1. After removal of 8 bases from V and 4 bases from J, the junction contained 8 bases not matched to a gene. CDR3 length: 14 amino acids. The CDR3 nucleotides read TGTGCCAGCGCAACGACAGGGGGCGTATACGAGCAGTACTTC. It translates to CASATTGGVYEQYF.

There are many counts of this clonotype. The gene calls are TRBV18 and TRBJ1-3, with D unclear. Trimming removed 5 bases from V and 2 bases from J, with 10 bases in between. CDR1 KGHSH and CDR2 LQKENI come from the germline V gene. The CDR3 length is 14 residues. The CDR3 DNA follows: TGTGCCAGCTCAAACGGGGTTGCTGGAAACACCATATATTTT. This gives the protein CASSNGVAGNTIYF.

This clonotype was detected many times. This rearrangement joins TRBV2 to TRBJ2-2; TRBD2 matches at 13 bases. Germline V gene sequence: CDR1 SNHLY, CDR2 FYNNEI. Germline trimming cut 7 bases from V and 5 bases from J; bases unmatched to any gene: 4. This CDR3 spans 15 amino acids. CDR3 amino acids: CASIRTSGRTGELFF. CDR3 coding DNA: TGTGCCAGCATCCGGACTAGCGGGAGAACCGGGGAGCTGTTTTTT.

This clonotype came up many times. This chain joins TRBV20-1 and TRBJ2-7; 10 bases align to TRBD1. Germline lookup yields CDR1 DFQATT and CDR2 SNEGSKA (reference sequence). The V gene end was trimmed by 1 base and the J gene end by 3 bases; junction bases not matched to a gene: 9. The CDR3 sequence is 16 residues long. In nucleotides, the CDR3 is TGCAGTGCTAGAGGGGCCACCGGGACAGGGGTCTACGAGCAGTACTTC. Encoded protein: CSARGATGTGVYEQYF.

This clonotype was picked up many times. The chain uses TRBV6-2 or TRBV6-3 and TRBJ2-7; TRBD1 agrees at 9 bases. The CDR3 contains 15 residues. Germline V gives CDR1 MNHEY, CDR2 SVGEGT. The J segment lost 4 bases and the V segment lost 4 bases, leaving 8 bases of the junction unmatched. This CDR3 reads CASSSYPGQGYEQYF. In nucleotides, the CDR3 is TGTGCCAGCAGTTCCTATCCGGGACAGGGTTACGAGCAGTACTTC.

This clonotype was found a few times. V usage is TRBV7-2 and J usage is TRBJ1-1; D remains unclear. V lost 1 base, J lost 5 bases, and 17 bases lay in between. This CDR3 has 16 amino acids. Germline loops: CDR1 SGHTA, CDR2 FQGNSA. Here the CDR3 reads CASSLGRRPLVTEAFF. CDR3 in DNA: TGTGCCAGCAGCTTAGGGCGCAGGCCCCTGGTAACTGAAGCTTTCTTT.

This clonotype appeared a few times. A much larger clone sits a single nucleotide away, making a read error possible. V is TRBV2 and J is TRBJ1-5; the match to TRBD1 covers 7 bases. The V segment lost 2 bases and the J segment 6 bases; nucleotides outside the gene matches: 1. Looked up from germline, CDR1 is SNHLY and CDR2 is FYNNEI. The CDR3 extends over 13 amino acids. CDR3 region: CASSEQGGQPQHF. The CDR3 DNA sequence: TGTGCCAGCAGTGAACAGGGGGGTCAGCCCCAGCATTTT.

There are many counts of this clonotype. A much bigger clone sits one base away, suggesting this may be a read error. The V gene is TRBV12-5, the J gene TRBJ2-5; D not certain. The V end was cut by 7 bases, the J end by 4 bases, with 16 bases between. This CDR3 is 14 amino acids long. The V gene's germline CDR1 is LGHNT and CDR2 FRNRAP. CDR3 protein: CASAPVDGRETQYF. Written as DNA, the CDR3 is TGTGCTAGTGCCCCTGTGGACGGCCGAGAGACCCAGTACTTC. Full variable domain (rest looked up from reference TRBV12-5 and TRBJ2-5): DARVTQTPRHKVTEMGQEVTMRCQPILGHNTVFWYRQTMMQGLELLAYFRNRAPLDDSGMPKDRFSAEMPDATLATLKIQPSEPRDSAVYFCASAPVDGRETQYFGPGTRLLVL.

Comment on this clonotype: A read error may explain this, as a much larger clone is one base away. V usage is TRBV20-1 and J usage is TRBJ2-5, with D perhaps matching TRBD2 (6 bases). Between the trimmed V and J ends, which lost 5 bases and 4 bases, there was a span of 20 bases. This CDR3 comprises 15 residues. The V gene's germline CDR1 is DFQATT and CDR2 SNEGSKA (reference sequence). As DNA, the CDR3 is TGCAGTGCTGGAGCGGGTGGTAGTAGGGGAGAGACCCAGTACTTC. Translation gives CSAGAGGSRGETQYF.

This chain joins TRBV28 and TRBJ2-2; D gene ambiguous. From germline, CDR1 is MDHEN and CDR2 SYDVKM. V was trimmed by 4 bases and J by 2 bases, leaving 14 bases between them. This CDR3 comprises 16 residues. The CDR3 loop reads CASSSHFARNTGELFF. The CDR3 nucleotides are TGTGCCAGCAGTTCCCACTTCGCTCGAAACACCGGGGAGCTGTTTTTT.

This clonotype was observed many times. The chain employs TRBV7-9 and TRBJ1-5; D remains unclear. Trimming left V 3 bases short and J 6 bases short, with 6 bases between. The germline CDR1 and CDR2 sequences are SEHNR and FQNEAQ (reference sequence). The CDR3 has 12 amino acids. CDR3: CASSFEVQPQHF. DNA for the CDR3: TGTGCCAGCAGCTTTGAAGTTCAGCCCCAGCATTTT.

With regard to this clonotype: One junction end disagrees with the germline gene, perhaps due to a read error. The chain recombines TRBV2 with TRBJ2-4, with D tentatively TRBD1 or TRBD2 (5 bases each). From germline, CDR1 is SNHLY and CDR2 FYNNEI. The CDR3 length is 14 residues. The CDR3 DNA sequence: TGTGCCGGCAGTGAAGCGCTGGGACCGAACATTAAGTACTTC. The encoded protein is CAGSEALGPNIKYF.

This clonotype has a count of ten or more. The chain has TRBV20-1 and TRBJ2-7; 13 positions agree with TRBD2. Germline V gene data show CDR1 as DFQATT and CDR2 as SNEGSKA (reference sequence). Trimming took 3 bases from V and 7 from J; bases not matched to a gene: 12. CDR3 length equals 16 residues. The CDR3 coding sequence is TGCAGTGCTAGGGACCAACTAGCGGGAGGGGTAAGAGAGCAGTACTTC. This gives the protein CSARDQLAGGVREQYF.

This clonotype was observed a few times. This rearrangement joins TRBV5-1 to TRBJ2-7, with D perhaps matching TRBD2 (5 bases). V gave up 2 bases and J gave up 0 bases, with 12 bases separating them. This CDR3 comprises 15 residues. Germline loops: CDR1 SGHRS, CDR2 YFSETQ. The CDR3 region has the DNA TGCGCCAGCAGCTTAACCGGAGGCAGCTCCTACGAGCAGTACTTC. This codes for CASSLTGGSSYEQYF.

This clonotype occurred a few times. A junction end diverges from the germline sequence, so it may reflect a read error. V and J are TRBV28 and TRBJ2-1, with D hard to call. Per germline, CDR1 MDHEN and CDR2 SYDVKM. The length of the CDR3 is 13 residues. The CDR3 loop reads CASTDLGGYEKFF. The CDR3 nucleotides read TGTGCCAGCACCGACCTAGGTGGCTATGAGAAGTTCTTC.

This clonotype has a handful of counts. V usage is TRBV12-3 or TRBV12-4 and J usage is TRBJ1-2; TRBD1 is a possible D gene (6 bases). Trimming took off 6 bases at V and 2 bases at J, with 10 bases between the two ends. The CDR3 contains 13 residues. CDR3: CASRSDRNYGYTF. In DNA form, the CDR3 reads TGTGCCAGCAGAAGTGACAGGAACTATGGCTACACCTTC.

This clonotype has a handful of counts. The rearrangement links TRBV5-1 to TRBJ2-7; 8 nucleotides match TRBD1. Trimming took 3 bases from V and 2 from J; bases not matched to a gene: 7. From germline, CDR1 is SGHRS and CDR2 YFSETQ. The length of the CDR3 is 15 residues. The CDR3 region is CASSSGQGSPYEQYF. CDR3 coding DNA: TGCGCCAGCAGCTCCGGACAGGGCTCTCCCTACGAGCAGTACTTC.

At least ten counts were recorded for this clonotype. The chain is built from TRBV6-5 and TRBJ2-2, with D perhaps TRBD1 (5 bases). Germline values: CDR1 MNHEY, CDR2 SVGAGI. This CDR3 is built from 13 residues. The V end was cut by 3 bases, the J end by 6 bases, with 8 bases between. The CDR3 bases are TGTGCCAGCAGTTATAGGGGCGCCGGGGAGCTGTTTTTT. It encodes CASSYRGAGELFF.

This clonotype was found many times. The V and J genes are TRBV12-3 or TRBV12-4 and TRBJ1-5, with D tentatively TRBD1 (5 bases). This CDR3 spans 17 amino acids. Trimming cost V 2 bases and J 2 bases, with 16 bases left between them. CDR3: CASSLPPIGGGNQPQHF. CDR3 nucleotides: TGTGCCAGCAGTTTACCCCCCATAGGAGGGGGCAATCAGCCCCAGCATTTT.

This clonotype showed up many times. The chain carries TRBV7-2 and TRBJ2-5, with 9 bases lining up with TRBD2. Germline CDR1 is SGHTA and CDR2 is FQGNSA. With 1 base clipped from V and 7 bases from J, the junction kept 13 bases outside the gene matches. This CDR3 contains 17 residues. In DNA, the CDR3 is TGTGCCAGCAGCTTAGGGGGGACTAGCCGACACGGGGGGACCCAGTACTTC. Translating gives CASSLGGTSRHGGTQYF.

The chain employs TRBV18 and TRBJ2-5; D ambiguous. Trimming took off 4 bases at V and 5 bases at J, with 14 bases between the two ends. There are 14 residues in the CDR3. Germline V gives CDR1 KGHSH, CDR2 LQKENI. The CDR3 loop reads CASSLVADGETQYF. The CDR3, as DNA: TGTGCCAGCTCACTAGTGGCAGATGGTGAGACCCAGTACTTC.

This chain uses TRBV3-1 with TRBJ2-7; D is unresolved. Trimming shortened V by 1 base and J by 5 bases, and 15 bases separated the two germline ends. Germline-derived CDR1 and CDR2 are LGHDT and YNNKEL (reference sequence). The CDR3 length is 15 residues. CDR3 DNA: TGTGCCAGCAGCCAAGGGTACTCACGGCTGGACGAGCAGTACTTC. It is translated as CASSQGYSRLDEQYF.

This clonotype appeared many times. The chain uses TRBV18 and TRBJ1-1; 7 nucleotides line up with TRBD1. Germline V gives CDR1 KGHSH, CDR2 LQKENI. The CDR3 contains 14 residues. With V trimmed by 2 bases and J by 11 bases, 11 bases remained unmatched. CDR3: CASSPWDRNFEAFF. CDR3 in DNA: TGTGCCAGCTCACCATGGGACAGAAATTTCGAGGCTTTCTTT.